One sample yielded the 10 T cell receptor beta chains listed below, sequenced in a study of graft-versus-host responses after intestinal transplantation. Only in-frame clones appear in the TCRdb table, and some are missing; sequencing was by immunoSEQ multiplex PCR. This sample has over 75,000 clones, with more than 70% found just once. Sequencing was performed on PBMCs, taken 255 days after intestinal transplant. The receptors stem from a human patient who received an intestinal transplant, so some T cells may come from the graft donor.

This chain joins TRBV4-2 and TRBJ2-7, with D perhaps matching TRBD2 (7 bases). The CDR3 loop spans 17 amino acids. Trimming removed 4 bases at V and 0 bases at J, with 19 bases between. CDR1 and CDR2 (germline): LGHNA, YNFKEQ. CDR3 loop: CASSPPPGAGASYEQYF. The CDR3 region has the DNA TGTGCCAGCAGCCCGCCGCCAGGGGCGGGGGCCTCCTACGAGCAGTACTTC.

The chain recombines TRBV6-1 with TRBJ2-7, with a possible D match to TRBD1 (6 bases). Trimming took off 2 bases at V and 4 bases at J, with 12 bases between the two ends. The CDR3 has 14 residues. Germline V gene data show CDR1 as MNHNS and CDR2 as SASEGT. CDR3 DNA: TGTGCCAGCAGTGAATCGGACAGATTTTACGAGCAGTACTTC. Translating gives CASSESDRFYEQYF.

The chain is built from TRBV7-8 and TRBJ1-6; 8 nucleotides agree with TRBD1. CDR1 is SGHVS and CDR2 is FQNEAQ in the germline V gene. The CDR3 has 15 amino acids. After removal of 5 bases from V and 8 bases from J, the junction contained 8 bases not matched to a gene. The CDR3 sequence: CASSQMDRDYSPLHF. The CDR3 nucleotides are TGTGCCAGCAGCCAGATGGACAGGGATTATTCACCCCTCCACTTT.

This clone turned up a few times. The J gene is TRBJ2-7, the V gene TRBV7-9; D is unresolved. The germline V gene has CDR1 SEHNR and CDR2 FQNEAQ (reference sequence). V gave up 4 bases and J gave up 5 bases, with 6 bases separating them. The CDR3 runs 11 residues. The CDR3 loop reads CASSSTDEQYF. The CDR3, as DNA: TGTGCCAGCAGCTCCACCGACGAGCAGTACTTC.

V usage is TRBV28 and J usage is TRBJ2-3; tentatively, D is TRBD1 or TRBD2 (5 bases each). CDR1 and CDR2 from the germline V gene are MDHEN and SYDVKM. The ends were cut back, 3 bases at V and 2 bases at J, with 9 bases in the middle. The CDR3 is 14 amino acids. CDR3 sequence reads: CASSFVGDTDTQYF. As DNA, the CDR3 is TGTGCCAGCAGTTTTGTGGGGGACACAGATACGCAGTATTTT.

The V and J genes are TRBV6-1 and TRBJ2-7; perhaps TRBD2 as D (6 bases). Germline lookup yields CDR1 MNHNS and CDR2 SASEGT. The V and J ends lost 2 bases and 3 bases respectively, with 11 bases between them. The CDR3 runs 14 residues. The CDR3 coding sequence is TGTGCCAGCAGTGAATTAGGAGGGAACTACGAGCAGTACGTC. Protein product: CASSELGGNYEQYV.

The chain couples TRBV6-1 to TRBJ1-2; tentative D call: TRBD1 (6 bases). Germline CDR1 reads MNHNS; CDR2 reads SASEGT. The length of the CDR3 is 15 residues. The V end lost 2 bases, the J end lost 5 bases, and 15 bases lay between the germline ends. The CDR3 coding sequence is TGTGCCAGCAGTGAATTGGGGGCCAGTCTATATGGCTACACCTTC. Its translation is CASSELGASLYGYTF.

The genes are TRBV7-8 and TRBJ1-6, with D tentatively TRBD1 (5 bases). Germline V gives CDR1 SGHVS, CDR2 FQNEAQ. V was shortened by 4 bases and J by 5 bases, with 12 bases between the two germline ends. The CDR3 contains 15 residues. The DNA for the CDR3 is TGTGCCAGCAGCTCCCAGGGACTAGATAATTCACCCCTCCACTTT. Protein: CASSSQGLDNSPLHF. Drawing the rest from reference TRBV7-8 and TRBJ1-6, the complete variable domain is GAGVSQSPRYKVAKRGQDVALRCDPISGHVSLFWYQQALGQGPEFLTYFQNEAQLDKSGLPSDRFFAERPEGSVSTLKIQRTQQEDSAVYLCASSSQGLDNSPLHFGNGTRLTVT.

This clone is categorized as medium-sized. This chain joins TRBV7-2 and TRBJ1-1; D unresolved. Germline loops: CDR1 SGHTA, CDR2 FQGNSA. V was cut by 2 bases and J by 1 base, with 2 bases left in between. The CDR3 spans 12 residues. In nucleotides, the CDR3 is TGTGCCAGCAGCTTACAGAACACTGAAGCTTTCTTT. It translates to CASSLQNTEAFF.

The chain employs TRBV29-1 and TRBJ1-1; D unresolved. The V end was cut by 3 bases, the J end by 3 bases, with 8 bases between. This CDR3 has 12 amino acids. Germline V gene lookup returns CDR1 SQVTM and CDR2 ANQGSEA. The CDR3 loop is CSVDRADTEAFF. Here the CDR3 DNA reads TGCAGCGTTGATCGGGCAGACACTGAAGCTTTCTTT. The full variable domain, its missing parts supplied by reference TRBV29-1 and TRBJ1-1, is SAVISQKPSRDICQRGTSLTIQCQVDSQVTMMFWYRQQPGQSLTLIATANQGSEATYESGFVIDKFPISRPNLTFSTLTVSNMSPEDSSIYLCSVDRADTEAFFGQGTRLTVV.